The sample holds many counts of the clone carrying this TCR beta chain. This specimen comes from a study of human T cells and chemical hapten exposure. For the study at large: Yields of TCR per sample differed, chiefly owing to small differences in pooled library volume.

MiXCR, applied by TCRdb to the RACE reads, yields one record per CDR3 protein. The sample holds over 35,000 distinct CDR3 sequences, about an eighth seen once. The germline V gene encodes CDR1 SEHNR and CDR2 FQNEAQ (reference sequence). CDR3 length: 16 residues. V was clipped by 5 bases and J by 6 bases, with 21 bases between them. Specified time point: patch test 3, about 24 weeks after DPC sensitization. The treatment: therapeutic diphenylcyclopropenone sensitization with weekly scalp DPC. It was from unfractionated whole blood that total RNA was extracted. The sequenced sample was whole blood, obtained in connection with sensitization to the hapten diphenylcyclopropenone (DPC). The TCR originated in a woman in her thirties or forties with alopecia areata. Some clones in this sample may be carry-over from other donors' samples. The rearrangement uses TRBV7-9 and TRBJ2-3; perhaps TRBD1 as D (7 bases). This chain's CDR3 is CASSPSGGSRPDTQYF. CDR3 coding DNA: TGTGCCAGCAGCCCATCAGGGGGGTCTCGCCCCGATACGCAGTATTTT.